The T cell receptor (beta chain) under discussion was sequenced for a study of blood T cell repertoires in COVID-19. Authors' analysis steps: Amplified reference gene primers provided the basis for estimating nucleated cell counts. Assay used: immunoSEQ multiplex PCR; TCRdb lists only in-frame clones, some missing. Clone size and V and J calls were adopted from that table, with D and trimming inferred from the DNA. The table lists about 49,000 clones, roughly 90% of them singletons. Trimming removed 10 bases from V and 7 bases from J, with 19 bases in between. This CDR3 contains 14 residues. The V gene's germline CDR1 is LNHDA and CDR2 SQIVND (reference sequence).

The rearrangement uses TRBV19 and TRBJ1-4, with D perhaps TRBD1 (6 bases). The receptor was isolated from a man older than 75 with acute or convalescent COVID-19. Sequencing was carried out using peripheral blood. The CDR3 sequence is CATSPGQRREKLFF. The CDR3 region has the DNA TGTGCCACCTCCCCCGGACAGAGACGTGAAAAACTGTTTTTT.